A single sample is the source of the 29 T cell receptor beta chains below, sequenced in a study of cytomegalovirus exposure and HLA in healthy donors. Both 60 Vbeta primers and 13 Jbeta primers went into the PCR. The protocol was immunoSEQ multiplex PCR, while the TCRdb copy is restricted to in-frame clones and leaves out a portion. The table includes about 180,000 clones, over 70% detected once. The sample comprised PBMCs. These receptors all come from a woman in her twenties or thirties in good health and CMV-seronegative.

The chain has TRBV19 and TRBJ1-2; D is ambiguous. The CDR3 spans 11 residues. CDR1 and CDR2 from the germline V gene are LNHDA and SQIVND (reference sequence). V was cut by 3 bases and J by 5 bases, with 4 bases left in between. CDR3 DNA: TGTGCCAGTAGTATGGAGTATGGCTACACCTTC. This sequence encodes CASSMEYGYTF.

The V gene is TRBV6-5, the J gene TRBJ2-5; D ambiguous. The CDR3 sequence is 13 residues long. Germline CDR1 MNHEY, CDR2 SVGAGI. V lost 4 bases and J 3 bases, leaving 9 bases between the germline ends. The CDR3 spells CASSSVVKETQYF. CDR3 nucleotides: TGTGCCAGCAGTTCTGTTGTTAAAGAGACCCAGTACTTC.

About this clone itself: This same CDR3 is encoded by further DNA sequences in the sample. The chain couples TRBV7-9 to TRBJ1-4, with a weak D call TRBD1 (6 bases). V lost 6 bases and J lost 8, with 16 bases in between. Germline V gene lookup returns CDR1 SEHNR and CDR2 FQNEAQ (reference sequence). There are 14 residues in the CDR3. This chain's CDR3 is CASSLSVQGEKLFF. The CDR3 region has the DNA TGTGCCAGCAGTTTATCTGTCCAGGGGGAAAAACTGTTTTTT.

J is TRBJ1-2 and V is TRBV25-1; the match to TRBD1 covers 11 bases. The germline gives CDR1 MGHDK, CDR2 SYGVNS. The CDR3 is made up of 14 amino acids. After removal of 6 bases from V and 4 bases from J, the junction contained 4 bases not matched to a gene. For the CDR3, the DNA is TGTGCCAGCAGCGGGACAGGGGGGCCCTATGGCTACACCTTC. Encoded protein: CASSGTGGPYGYTF.

This clone has only a few counts. J is TRBJ2-1 and V is TRBV6-1; 9 nucleotides line up with TRBD2. V lost 6 bases and J lost 7; bases outside the gene matches: 7. The CDR3 is 14 amino acids. Looked up from germline, CDR1 is MNHNS and CDR2 is SASEGT. CDR3 region: CASRLAGALNEQFF. The CDR3, as DNA: TGTGCCAGCAGATTAGCGGGAGCGCTTAATGAGCAGTTCTTC.

The rearrangement links TRBV5-6 to TRBJ2-7; a possible D gene is TRBD2 (5 bases). Between the trimmed V and J ends, which lost 4 bases and 3 bases, there was a span of 23 bases. Germline V gene sequence: CDR1 SGHDT, CDR2 YYEEEE. The CDR3 spans 17 residues. The CDR3, as DNA: TGTGCCAGCAGCCTGCGGAGGTGGGGTGTCGGAAACTACGAGCAGTACTTC. The encoded protein is CASSLRRWGVGNYEQYF.

The V and J genes are TRBV19 and TRBJ1-3; the match to TRBD1 covers 7 bases. J was trimmed by 0 bases and V by 6 bases; bases with no gene match: 2. This CDR3 contains 14 residues. Germline V CDR1 and CDR2: LNHDA, SQIVND (reference sequence). The CDR3 DNA reads TGTGCCAGTAGGACAGGGATCTCTGGAAACACCATATATTTT. Amino acid sequence: CASRTGISGNTIYF.

This chain uses TRBV12-5 with TRBJ2-5, with D possibly matching TRBD1 (6 bases). The end of the DNA fits TRBJ2-7 better, so the J call may be wrong. This CDR3 is built from 13 residues. Germline values: CDR1 LGHNT, CDR2 FRNRAP. In nucleotides, the CDR3 is TGTGCTAGTTTTGGGGGACAAGCCTACGAGCAGTACTTC. This gives the protein CASFGGQAYEQYF.

The V gene is TRBV28, the J gene TRBJ2-1; D is ambiguous. Trimming removed 6 bases at V and 4 bases at J, with 13 bases between. The CDR3 loop spans 14 amino acids. Per the germline V gene, CDR1 is MDHEN and CDR2 is SYDVKM. CDR3 sequence (DNA): TGTGCCAGCAGCGTAAGCCAAAATTACAATGAGCAGTTCTTC. Protein sequence: CASSVSQNYNEQFF.

This clone showed up just once. V is TRBV4-3 and J is TRBJ2-5; TRBD1 agrees at 7 bases. Germline V gene sequence: CDR1 LGHNA, CDR2 YSLEER. The CDR3 contains 14 residues. V was clipped by 5 bases and J by 1 base; unmatched bases: 4. The CDR3 DNA follows: TGCGCCAGCAGCAAGGGACAGACCCAAGAGACCCAGTACTTC. Translated: CASSKGQTQETQYF.

The CDR3, as DNA: TGTGCCAGTATGGCGGCAGCGGGAGGTCCCGAGCAGTACTTC. Protein: CASMAAAGGPEQYF. The genes are TRBV19 and TRBJ2-7, with TRBD2 identical over 9 bases. The germline CDR1 and CDR2 sequences are LNHDA and SQIVND (reference sequence). The J segment lost 6 bases and the V segment lost 7 bases, leaving 10 bases of the junction unmatched. The CDR3 spans 14 residues.

The chain recombines TRBV5-4 with TRBJ2-3, with 12 bases fitting TRBD2. Germline CDR1 is SGHNT and CDR2 is YYREEE (reference sequence). Trimming cost V 3 bases and J 3 bases; bases outside gene matches: 5. The CDR3 contains 16 residues. DNA for the CDR3: TGTGCCAGCAGCTCGCTAGCGGGGGGGCCAACAGATACGCAGTATTTT. Protein product: CASSSLAGGPTDTQYF.

V gene TRBV6-5 combines with J gene TRBJ2-5; 10 nucleotides line up with TRBD1. J gave up 5 bases and V 11 bases, and 8 bases lay outside the gene matches. CDR3 size: 13 residues. Germline CDR1 is MNHEY and CDR2 is SVGAGI. The CDR3 protein is CASRQGAWETQYF. DNA of the CDR3: TGTGCCTCCCGACAGGGGGCTTGGGAGACCCAGTACTTC.

The genes are TRBV5-1 and TRBJ2-3; 7 positions match TRBD1. The length of the CDR3 is 13 residues. The V gene's germline CDR1 is SGHRS and CDR2 YFSETQ. The V and J ends lost 2 bases and 4 bases, in that order; junction bases with no gene match: 1. In DNA, the CDR3 is TGCGCCAGCAGCTTCACAGGGGCAGATACGCAGTATTTT. Encoded protein: CASSFTGADTQYF.

This chain uses TRBV5-1 with TRBJ2-3; perhaps TRBD2 as D (5 bases). The CDR3 spans 16 residues. Germline CDR1 is SGHRS and CDR2 is YFSETQ. Trimming cost V 6 bases and J 3 bases, with 20 bases left between them. In DNA form, the CDR3 reads TGCGCCAGCACCAGAAACTTCCAAGGACTTACAGATACGCAGTATTTT. Protein: CASTRNFQGLTDTQYF.

This clone showed up just a few times. This chain links TRBV5-1 with TRBJ1-2, with a weak D call TRBD1 (5 bases). The CDR3 has 13 amino acids. CDR1 SGHRS and CDR2 YFSETQ come from the germline V gene. The germline V and J ends were trimmed by 4 bases and 2 bases, with 9 bases remaining between them. For the CDR3, the DNA is TGCGCCAGCAGCGGGGGAGGGAACTATGGCTACACCTTC. Protein: CASSGGGNYGYTF.

This chain uses TRBV5-8 with TRBJ2-5; TRBD2 matches at 10 bases. CDR1 SGHTS and CDR2 YDEGEE come from the germline V gene. The CDR3 consists of 18 residues. J was trimmed by 3 bases and V by 2 bases; bases with no gene match: 13. CDR3 DNA sequence: TGTGCCAGCAGCTTTCGCGTTGTAGGGCTAGCGGGAGAAGAGACCCAGTACTTC. It codes for CASSFRVVGLAGEETQYF.

This clone has just one count. This chain links TRBV29-1 with TRBJ2-5; a possible D gene is TRBD1 (5 bases). This CDR3 contains 12 residues. The germline CDR1 and CDR2 sequences are SQVTM and ANQGSEA. V lost 4 bases and J lost 2, with 8 bases in between. This chain's CDR3 is CSVGGRQETQYF. Here the CDR3 DNA reads TGCAGCGTTGGGGGCCGGCAAGAGACCCAGTACTTC.

V and J are TRBV27 and TRBJ2-1, with 12 bases that match TRBD2. The germline V gene has CDR1 MNHEY and CDR2 SMNVEV (reference sequence). The CDR3 runs to 14 residues. Losses at the gene ends were 4 bases for V and 7 bases for J; bases not matched to a gene: 2. The CDR3 loop reads CASSSGTSGNEQFF. CDR3 bases: TGTGCCAGCAGTTCCGGGACTAGCGGGAATGAGCAGTTCTTC.

The genes are TRBV6-1 and TRBJ2-5; 9 positions match TRBD1. Germline V gives CDR1 MNHNS, CDR2 SASEGT. This CDR3 comprises 15 residues. J was trimmed by 2 bases and V by 6 bases; bases with no gene match: 7. CDR3 amino acids: CASRSPGTGQETQYF. The CDR3 region has the DNA TGTGCCAGCAGAAGCCCCGGGACAGGGCAAGAGACCCAGTACTTC.

V usage is TRBV7-9 and J usage is TRBJ2-7; 10 nucleotides match TRBD1. The CDR3 runs to 15 residues. Trimming cost V 5 bases and J 4 bases; bases outside gene matches: 8. Germline-derived CDR1 and CDR2 are SEHNR and FQNEAQ (reference sequence). The CDR3 here is CASSSRQGASYEQYF. The CDR3 DNA follows: TGTGCCAGCAGCAGTAGACAGGGGGCATCTTACGAGCAGTACTTC.

J is TRBJ1-2 and V is TRBV6-5; D perhaps matches TRBD1 (5 bases). V dropped 2 bases and J dropped 8 bases, with 18 bases sitting between them. The CDR3 length is 15 residues. The V gene's germline CDR1 is MNHEY and CDR2 SVGAGI. The CDR3 nucleotides are TGTGCCAGCAGTTACAGACTTGGACATAGCTACGGCTACACCTTC. Encoded protein: CASSYRLGHSYGYTF.

This clone was seen only a few times. V gene TRBV5-1 combines with J gene TRBJ1-2, with unresolved D. Between the trimmed V and J ends, which lost 0 bases and 6 bases, there was a span of 9 bases. CDR1 and CDR2 (germline): SGHRS, YFSETQ. The CDR3 consists of 13 residues. CDR3 amino acids: CASSLEQTDGYTF. CDR3 coding DNA: TGCGCCAGCAGCTTGGAACAGACCGATGGCTACACCTTC. Full variable domain (outside the CDR3, taken from reference TRBV5-1 and TRBJ1-2): KAGVTQTPRYLIKTRGQQVTLSCSPISGHRSVSWYQQTPGQGLQFLFEYFSETQRNKGNFPGRFSGRQFSNSRSEMNVSTLELGDSALYLCASSLEQTDGYTFGSGTRLTVV.

The sample holds a few counts of this clone. At one end the junction does not follow the germline gene, possibly because of a read error. The V gene is TRBV7-9, the J gene TRBJ1-2; 7 positions agree with TRBD1. Germline assignment: CDR1 SEHNR and CDR2 FQNEAQ (reference sequence). The CDR3 is made up of 16 amino acids. The CDR3 region is CSSSLLDRASWLGYTF. The CDR3 coding sequence is TGTTCCAGCAGCTTACTAGACAGGGCCTCTTGGTTGGGCTACACCTTC.

The chain uses TRBV9 and TRBJ2-1, with D perhaps matching TRBD2 (6 bases). The V gene's germline CDR1 is SGDLS and CDR2 YYNGEE. The CDR3 is 17 amino acids. V was shortened by 0 bases and J by 8 bases, with 21 bases between the two germline ends. The CDR3 region has the DNA TGTGCCAGCAGCGTAGCTAGATCGACTAGTCGGCAGGATGAGCAGTTCTTC. It is translated as CASSVARSTSRQDEQFF.

The gene calls are TRBV10-2 and TRBJ1-3; 8 nucleotides agree with TRBD1. The CDR3 has 15 amino acids. Germline CDR1 and CDR2: WSHSY and SAAADI. V lost 2 bases, J lost 0 bases, and 0 bases stayed unmatched. The CDR3 DNA reads TGCGCCAGCAGTGAGCAGGGGGCCTCTGGAAACACCATATATTTT. It translates to CASSEQGASGNTIYF.

The chain links TRBV5-6 to TRBJ1-6; D ambiguous. V shed 7 bases and J shed 4 bases, with 6 bases lying between them. Germline V CDR1 and CDR2: SGHDT, YYEEEE. The CDR3 runs to 12 residues. The CDR3: CASGLYNSPLHF. For the CDR3, the DNA is TGTGCCAGCGGTCTATATAATTCACCCCTCCACTTT. The full variable domain, in which reference TRBV5-6 and TRBJ1-6 provide the parts outside the CDR3, is DAGVTQSPTHLIKTRGQQVTLRCSPKSGHDTVSWYQQALGQGPQFIFQYYEEEERQRGNFPDRFSGHQFPNYSSELNVNALLLGDSALYLCASGLYNSPLHFGNGTRLTVT.

The chain carries TRBV2 and TRBJ2-5; TRBD2 aligns across 7 bases. The ends lost 0 bases at V and 2 bases at J; junction bases unmatched: 3. The CDR3 is 15 residues long. Germline V lookup: CDR1 SNHLY, CDR2 FYNNEI. CDR3 in DNA: TGTGCCAGCAGTGAAGCGGCTAGCGGACAAGAGACCCAGTACTTC. The encoded protein is CASSEAASGQETQYF.

The rearrangement links TRBV7-8 to TRBJ1-5; 7 bases agree with TRBD1. The CDR3 extends over 17 amino acids. In germline, CDR1 is SGHVS, CDR2 FQNEAQ. V was pared by 1 base and J by 4 bases, with 10 bases of the junction left unmatched. CDR3 sequence (DNA): TGTGCCAGCAGCTTAGATTCGACAGGGTATGAGAATCAGCCCCAGCATTTT. It translates to CASSLDSTGYENQPQHF.